This T cell receptor beta chain was sequenced in a study of blood T cell repertoires in COVID-19. Turning to the study itself: Collection of acute and convalescent COVID-19 samples took place in the United States, Italy and Spain. PBMCs, B-cell-depleted T cells, or T cells provided the cDNA or gDNA that made up the material.

Per the study methods: Cell counts per sample came from amplifying reference gene primers. The method was immunoSEQ multiplex PCR; TCRdb's version includes in-frame clones alone and lacks a portion of them. That table gives V, J and clone size, and the DNA gave D and trimming. The profile shows about 200,000 clones, 75% to 85% of them singletons. This TCR was sampled from a human donor in a cohort sampled during active COVID-19. Material for sequencing was peripheral blood.

The CDR3 region is CASSYSGTGFQPQHF. CDR3 coding DNA: TGTGCCAGCAGTTACTCAGGGACAGGGTTCCAGCCCCAGCATTTT. The rearrangement joins TRBV6-6 to TRBJ1-5, with 9 positions matching TRBD1. The V gene's germline CDR1 is MNHNY and CDR2 SVGAGI (reference sequence). V dropped 0 bases and J dropped 7; count of bases not matched to a gene: 4. The CDR3 sequence is 15 residues long.